The sequence of this T cell receptor (beta chain) was determined in a study of post-analysis software for immune sequencing data. Turning to the study itself: Relapsing-remitting, secondary progressive and progressive-relapsing courses of multiple sclerosis were included.

The CDR3 runs to 15 residues. J gave up 9 bases and V 5 bases, and 10 bases lay outside the gene matches. Study-level points and caveats: With TRBV5-6, TRBV5-1 and TRBV20-1 included, about five TRBV segments were more frequent in patients than in controls.

A word on this clonotype: Its antigen is currently unknown.

Carried by the TCR beta cDNA libraries were unique molecular identifiers. TCRdb redid the calling of the PCR reads with MiXCR, one entry per CDR3 protein. Of roughly 620,000 distinct CDR3 sequences in the sample, around 40% were seen once. This sequence originates from a girl aged 5-17 years with multiple sclerosis. The sequenced sample was blood. The gene calls are TRBV12-3 or TRBV12-4 and TRBJ2-1, with 10 positions matching TRBD2. Here the CDR3 DNA reads TGTGCCAGCAGTATACGAGCGGGAGGGCCGGGTGAGCAGTTCTTC. Translating gives CASSIRAGGPGEQFF.